One and the same sample provided the 23 T cell receptor beta chains below, sequenced in a study of cytomegalovirus exposure and HLA in healthy donors. Vbeta (60) and Jbeta (13) primers were used in the PCR. TCRdb keeps only in-frame clones here, not all; method: immunoSEQ multiplex PCR. The sample has more than 95,000 clones; 64% are singletons. The sample comprised PBMCs. Source of these receptors: a man in his 60s in good health and CMV-seronegative.

The rearrangement uses TRBV7-9 and TRBJ2-3, with a weak D call TRBD1 (5 bases). Trimming took off 4 bases at V and 0 bases at J, with 17 bases between the two ends. Germline lookup yields CDR1 SEHNR and CDR2 FQNEAQ (reference sequence). The CDR3 is 17 residues long. CDR3 nucleotide sequence: TGTGCCAGCAGCTCCCCCAGGACACCTCTAAGCACAGATACGCAGTATTTT. Translating gives CASSSPRTPLSTDTQYF.

This sequence joins TRBV9 and TRBJ2-2; 8 nucleotides match TRBD1. V lost 4 bases, J lost 4 bases, and 6 bases stayed unmatched. The CDR3 is 15 residues long. Per the germline V gene, CDR1 is SGDLS and CDR2 is YYNGEE. CDR3 bases: TGTGCCAGCAGCTCCCGGACAGGGATCACCGGGGAGCTGTTTTTT. Its translation: CASSSRTGITGELFF.

This clone appeared once. The chain employs TRBV5-4 and TRBJ2-2, with 10 bases that match TRBD2. The CDR3 is 18 residues long. After removal of 0 bases from V and 4 bases from J, the junction contained 9 bases not matched to a gene. The germline V gene has CDR1 SGHNT and CDR2 YYREEE (reference sequence). The CDR3 region is CASSLAFSASGGTGELFF. As DNA, the CDR3 is TGTGCCAGCAGCTTGGCCTTTTCGGCTAGCGGGGGCACCGGGGAGCTGTTTTTT.

The chain is built from TRBV6-5 and TRBJ2-1, with 10 positions matching TRBD2. Germline trimming cut 6 bases from V and 6 bases from J; bases unmatched to any gene: 2. Germline CDR1 reads MNHEY; CDR2 reads SVGAGI. The CDR3 runs to 13 residues. The CDR3 DNA reads as TGTGCCAGCAGGCTAGCGGGGGTCAATGAGCAGTTCTTC. It translates to CASRLAGVNEQFF.

CDR3 region: CASSTGQSNYGYTF. DNA of the CDR3: TGTGCCAGCAGCACCGGACAGAGTAACTATGGCTACACCTTC. The chain combines TRBV5-6 with TRBJ1-2; D might be TRBD1 (6 bases). Germline CDR1 and CDR2: SGHDT and YYEEEE. CDR3 length equals 14 residues. Trimming stripped 4 bases from V and 1 base from J, with 11 bases between. The variable domain in full, with the rest retrieved from reference TRBV5-6 and TRBJ1-2, is DAGVTQSPTHLIKTRGQQVTLRCSPKSGHDTVSWYQQALGQGPQFIFQYYEEEERQRGNFPDRFSGHQFPNYSSELNVNALLLGDSALYLCASSTGQSNYGYTFGSGTRLTVV.

J is TRBJ1-2 and V is TRBV19; TRBD1 matches 8 bases. The CDR3 extends over 16 amino acids. The V segment lost 4 bases and the J segment 1 base; nucleotides outside the gene matches: 8. Germline V gives CDR1 LNHDA, CDR2 SQIVND (reference sequence). The CDR3 here is CASSTSGQGLNYGYTF. The CDR3 nucleotides are TGTGCCAGTAGTACCTCCGGACAGGGACTTAACTATGGCTACACCTTC.

The rearrangement uses TRBV9 and TRBJ2-5, with 10 bases that match TRBD2. The CDR3 covers 14 residues. J was trimmed by 4 bases and V by 7 bases; bases with no gene match: 7. Germline V gene lookup returns CDR1 SGDLS and CDR2 YYNGEE. In DNA form, the CDR3 reads TGTGCCAGCGGGGGGACTAGCGCCCCAGAGACCCAGTACTTC. It yields the protein CASGGTSAPETQYF.

The chain joins TRBV5-1 to TRBJ1-5; 7 positions agree with TRBD1. With 0 bases clipped from V and 7 bases from J, the junction kept 7 bases outside the gene matches. Germline CDR1 and CDR2: SGHRS and YFSETQ. The CDR3 is made up of 15 amino acids. DNA of the CDR3: TGCGCCAGCAGCTTGGATGGGCAGGGGGGCCAGCCCCAGCATTTT. It codes for CASSLDGQGGQPQHF.

The rearrangement uses TRBV4-2 and TRBJ2-3; TRBD2 matches 9 bases. The CDR3 covers 16 residues. The junction had 5 bases not matched to a gene; V was cut back by 0 bases and J by 4 bases. From germline, CDR1 is LGHNA and CDR2 YNFKEQ. The CDR3 nucleotides read TGTGCCAGCAGCCAAGATCTGGCTAGCGGGGCAGATACGCAGTATTTT. Translating gives CASSQDLASGADTQYF.

J is TRBJ2-3 and V is TRBV28; TRBD2 agrees at 7 bases. The J segment lost 3 bases and the V segment lost 7 bases, leaving 4 bases of the junction unmatched. The CDR3 sequence is 13 residues long. Germline V CDR1 and CDR2: MDHEN, SYDVKM. The CDR3 region is CASIAGDTDTQYF. CDR3 bases: TGTGCCAGCATCGCGGGAGATACAGATACGCAGTATTTT.

The CDR3 here is CASSLVSGYNEKLFF. The CDR3 DNA reads TGTGCCAGCAGCTTAGTTTCGGGGTATAATGAAAAACTGTTTTTT. V usage is TRBV7-6 and J usage is TRBJ1-4; D gene unclear. Trimming took off 1 base at V and 4 bases at J, with 10 bases between the two ends. There are 15 residues in the CDR3. Germline V gene sequence: CDR1 SGHVS, CDR2 FNYEAQ.

This clone was counted between two and nine times. This sequence joins TRBV2 and TRBJ2-7; TRBD1 is a possible D gene (5 bases). CDR1 is SNHLY, CDR2 FYNNEI, per germline. The CDR3 loop spans 12 amino acids. The V end lost 1 base, the J end lost 6 bases, and 7 bases lay between the germline ends. CDR3 nucleotides: TGTGCCAGCAGTGAAGATAGGGGCGAGCAGTACTTC. Protein: CASSEDRGEQYF.

The chain carries TRBV5-1 and TRBJ2-1, with D possibly matching TRBD2 (6 bases). V was clipped by 4 bases and J by 4 bases, with 15 bases between them. CDR3 size: 15 residues. CDR1 and CDR2 from the germline V gene are SGHRS and YFSETQ. The CDR3 loop is CASSVSGTSYNEQFF. CDR3 DNA sequence: TGCGCCAGCAGCGTTAGTGGGACTTCTTACAATGAGCAGTTCTTC. Complete variable domain (other parts from reference TRBV5-1 and TRBJ2-1): KAGVTQTPRYLIKTRGQQVTLSCSPISGHRSVSWYQQTPGQGLQFLFEYFSETQRNKGNFPGRFSGRQFSNSRSEMNVSTLELGDSALYLCASSVSGTSYNEQFFGPGTRLTVL.

The V gene is TRBV7-8, the J gene TRBJ1-5; TRBD1 matches at 7 bases. The CDR3 totals 19 residues. The V gene's germline CDR1 is SGHVS and CDR2 FQNEAQ. Trimming cost V 0 bases and J 4 bases; bases outside gene matches: 15. The chain's CDR3 is CASSLAQDRRTVWNQPQHF. CDR3 nucleotide sequence: TGTGCCAGCAGCTTAGCGCAGGACAGGCGAACGGTTTGGAATCAGCCCCAGCATTTT.

This sequence joins TRBV5-1 and TRBJ2-3; 8 bases line up with TRBD2. Looked up from germline, CDR1 is SGHRS and CDR2 is YFSETQ. V shed 4 bases, J shed 4 bases, and the junction held 17 bases outside the gene matches. The CDR3 is 18 residues long. The CDR3 protein is CASSVGLAGLSGADTQYF. As DNA, the CDR3 is TGCGCCAGCAGCGTCGGACTAGCAGGACTCAGTGGGGCAGATACGCAGTATTTT.

Here the CDR3 DNA reads TGTGCCAGCAGCTTAGGTTCAACGGGGTATTTT. It encodes CASSLGSTGYF. V gene TRBV11-3 combines with J gene TRBJ2-3, with unresolved D. CDR3 length equals 11 residues. CDR1 and CDR2 from the germline V gene are SGHNT and YENEEA. The V end lost 1 base, the J end lost 14 bases, and 10 bases lay between the germline ends.

CDR3: CASSSGRSQSNEQFF. CDR3 in DNA: TGCGCCAGCAGTAGCGGGAGGTCCCAGTCTAATGAGCAGTTCTTC. The chain links TRBV4-1 to TRBJ2-1, with 10 bases matching TRBD2. The V and J ends lost 6 bases and 7 bases, in that order; junction bases with no gene match: 9. Per germline, CDR1 MGHRA and CDR2 YSYEKL. The CDR3 sequence is 15 residues long.

The rearrangement joins TRBV7-3 to TRBJ2-7; 8 bases are a match to TRBD2. The germline gives CDR1 SGHTA, CDR2 FQGTGA. Trimming at V came to 2 bases and at J to 2 bases, leaving 5 bases not matched to a gene. The CDR3 totals 15 residues. Here the CDR3 DNA reads TGTGCCAGCAGCTTAGCGGGGGGCTCAACCTACGAGCAGTACTTC. It is translated as CASSLAGGSTYEQYF.

The chain carries TRBV6-4 and TRBJ2-3; 10 nucleotides agree with TRBD2. V was pared by 2 bases and J by 3 bases, with 2 bases of the junction left unmatched. The V gene's germline CDR1 is MRHNA and CDR2 SNTAGT. The CDR3 runs 15 residues. The CDR3 reads CASSDTSGATDTQYF. In nucleotides, the CDR3 is TGTGCCAGCAGTGACACTAGCGGGGCGACAGATACGCAGTATTTT.

V gene TRBV7-2 combines with J gene TRBJ2-3, with D tentatively TRBD2 (7 bases). Trimming took off 6 bases at V and 1 base at J, with 20 bases between the two ends. The germline CDR1 and CDR2 sequences are SGHTA and FQGNSA. This CDR3 is 17 amino acids long. CDR3 bases: TGTGCCAGCAGACTAGTTAGAGGGGGGGCAGGCACAGATACGCAGTATTTT. Protein product: CASRLVRGGAGTDTQYF.

This clone has more than one count but fewer than ten. This sequence joins TRBV7-2 and TRBJ2-3; 10 bases fit TRBD2. Trimming at V came to 1 base and at J to 4 bases, leaving 8 bases not matched to a gene. Germline V lookup: CDR1 SGHTA, CDR2 FQGNSA. There are 17 residues in the CDR3. CDR3 coding DNA: TGTGCCAGCAGCTTAGGGAACCTAGCGGGAGTAGCAGATACGCAGTATTTT. Translating it yields CASSLGNLAGVADTQYF.

CDR3 DNA sequence: TGTGCCAGCAGTGAGAGGTGGGGCACAGATACGCAGTATTTT. It encodes CASSERWGTDTQYF. The rearrangement uses TRBV2 and TRBJ2-3, with D uncertain. Deletions cut 3 bases from V and 1 base from J, with 8 bases between. In germline, CDR1 is SNHLY, CDR2 FYNNEI. The CDR3 runs 14 residues.

The V and J genes are TRBV5-1 and TRBJ2-2, with 10 positions matching TRBD2. This CDR3 has 16 amino acids. Germline-derived CDR1 and CDR2 are SGHRS and YFSETQ. The J segment lost 0 bases and the V segment lost 4 bases, leaving 3 bases of the junction unmatched. The CDR3 region is CASSGLAAPNTGELFF. The DNA for the CDR3 is TGCGCCAGCAGCGGACTAGCGGCACCGAACACCGGGGAGCTGTTTTTT.